This TCR beta chain originates from a study of human T cells and chemical hapten exposure. Whole-study context: In the roughly 25-week study, patients were dosed weekly with diphenylcyclopropenone on the scalp throughout.

The germline V gene encodes CDR1 SEHNR and CDR2 FQNEAQ (reference sequence). The ends lost 2 bases at V and 5 bases at J; junction bases unmatched: 9. The CDR3 runs to 16 residues. Each CDR3 protein is one row after TCRdb ran MiXCR on the RACE reads. The table records approximately 86,000 distinct CDR3 sequences, about a tenth of them present only once. At least ten counts were recorded for this clonotype. Its antigen remains unknown. General study points: TCRs exceeding a frequency of 1 in 1000 stayed unchanged under DPC sensitization. Patch test score rose with PT1 expanded TCRs, significant at 8, 16, 32, not 4.

The time point: patch test 3, about 24 weeks after DPC sensitization. The treatment: therapeutic diphenylcyclopropenone sensitization with weekly scalp DPC. The clonotype was recovered from a woman aged 25 to 39 with alopecia areata. Some clones in this sample may be carry-over from other donors' samples. The V gene is TRBV7-9, the J gene TRBJ2-5, with 9 bases lining up with TRBD1. Sequenced here: whole blood, sampled in connection with sensitization to the hapten diphenylcyclopropenone (DPC). The CDR3, as DNA: TGTGCCAGCAGCTTACCTTGGACAGGGGCGAAGGAGACCCAGTACTTC. It encodes CASSLPWTGAKETQYF.